This TCR beta chain was recovered during a study of T cells in Graves' hyperthyroidism and ophthalmopathy. Notes on the study in general: For ophthalmopathy, model prediction preceded onset by a median 6.5 months.

The study left out patients who had uncontrolled infection, other autoimmune disease, pregnancy or lactation. Amplification yielded TCR beta CDR3 regions, with RNA transcripts as the source. HTBI primers were used for first-round RT-PCR of the TCR CDR3. TCRdb independently ran MiXCR on the multiplex PCR reads; one entry per CDR3 protein. The sample shows 540,000 or so distinct CDR3 sequences, approximately 14% of them seen only once. CDR1 SNHLY and CDR2 FYNNEI come from the germline V gene. This CDR3 is 15 amino acids long. This clonotype appeared many times. Its antigen is not known. One end of the junction does not line up with germline, which may come from a read error.

The specimen sequenced was blood. This sequence was found in a woman in her 30s with Graves' hyperthyroidism. The rearrangement uses TRBV2 and TRBJ2-3; TRBD2 matches at 8 bases. CDR3 DNA sequence: TGTGCCAGCAATGAACTAGCGGATGGCACAGATACGCAGTATTTT. Amino acid sequence: CASNELADGTDTQYF.